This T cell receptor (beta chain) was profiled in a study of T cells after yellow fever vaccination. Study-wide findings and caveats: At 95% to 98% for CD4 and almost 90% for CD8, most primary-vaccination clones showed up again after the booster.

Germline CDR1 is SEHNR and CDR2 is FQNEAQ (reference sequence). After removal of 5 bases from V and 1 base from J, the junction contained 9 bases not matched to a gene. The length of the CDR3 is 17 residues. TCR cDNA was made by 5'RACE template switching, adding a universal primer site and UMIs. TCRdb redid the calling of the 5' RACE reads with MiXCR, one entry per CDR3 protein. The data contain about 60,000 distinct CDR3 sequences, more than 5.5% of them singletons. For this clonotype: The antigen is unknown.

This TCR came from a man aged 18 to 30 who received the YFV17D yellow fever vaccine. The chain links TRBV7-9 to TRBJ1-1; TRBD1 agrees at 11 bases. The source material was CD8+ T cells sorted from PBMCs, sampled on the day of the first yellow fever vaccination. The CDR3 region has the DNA TGTGCCAGCAGCGGGGACAGGGGGAGATACAGGAACACTGAAGCTTTCTTT. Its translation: CASSGDRGRYRNTEAFF.